A single sample is the source of the 8 T cell receptor beta chains below, sequenced in a study of PD-L1 blockade in urothelial cancer (dated by TCRdb to about 2017). Per the publication, the time point label means: peripheral blood 6 weeks after treatment start. Library preparation used the immunoSEQ multiplex PCR assay. TCRdb provides this immuneACCESS table in a form limited to in-frame rearrangements. Some clones are lacking; in checked studies, under half of them reflect an unresolved V gene, and why the rest are absent is not known. The sample data list under 50,000 clones, and less than 90% of these were observed just once. About 23% of the sample rests with the top ten. Sequenced material: PBMCs, taken around atezolizumab (anti-PD-L1) treatment. The receptors were gathered from a man in his 60s with urothelial cancer.

This chain joins TRBV5-1 and TRBJ2-2, with a weak D call TRBD1 (5 bases). CDR3 length equals 13 residues. CDR1 is SGHRS, CDR2 YFSETQ, per germline. The V and J ends lost 1 base and 6 bases respectively, with 7 bases between them. The CDR3 nucleotides read TGCGCCAGCAGCTTGACCAGGGCCGGGGAGCTGTTTTTT. This codes for CASSLTRAGELFF.

This rearrangement joins TRBV6-6 to TRBJ2-1, with D tentatively TRBD1 (6 bases). This CDR3 spans 14 amino acids. Trimming removed 6 bases from V and 8 bases from J, with 17 bases in between. The germline V gene encodes CDR1 MNHNY and CDR2 SVGAGI (reference sequence). In nucleotides, the CDR3 is TGTGCCAGCAGGGACGACCCAGGGGCCCATGAGCAGTTCTTC. This codes for CASRDDPGAHEQFF.

This chain joins TRBV5-4 and TRBJ2-5, with TRBD1 matching 9 bases. The CDR3 consists of 13 residues. CDR1 and CDR2 (germline): SGHNT, YYREEE (reference sequence). J lost 9 bases, V lost 4 bases, and 7 bases had no gene match. The CDR3: CASSQDRGTAQYF. The CDR3 nucleotides are TGTGCCAGCAGCCAGGACAGGGGCACGGCCCAGTACTTC.

The chain recombines TRBV30 with TRBJ1-2; no clear D. Trimming removed 0 bases at V and 4 bases at J, with 9 bases between. This CDR3 has 13 residues. Per the germline V gene, CDR1 is GTSNPN and CDR2 is SVGIG (reference sequence). This CDR3 is CAWSVLSAYGYTF. The CDR3, as DNA: TGTGCCTGGAGTGTACTGAGCGCCTATGGCTACACCTTC.

This chain joins TRBV5-4 and TRBJ2-3; maybe TRBD2 (5 bases). Germline CDR1 SGHNT, CDR2 YYREEE (reference sequence). V gave up 4 bases and J gave up 0 bases, with 12 bases separating them. This CDR3 region has 15 residues. In nucleotides, the CDR3 is TGTGCCAGCAGCCCCGCTGCGGGTAGCACAGATACGCAGTATTTT. This gives the protein CASSPAAGSTDTQYF.

This clone was seen once. This chain joins TRBV5-1 and TRBJ2-1; 13 bases are a match to TRBD2. The CDR3 is made up of 16 amino acids. Trimming took 4 bases from V and 7 from J; bases not matched to a gene: 8. Per germline, CDR1 SGHRS and CDR2 YFSETQ. The CDR3 loop reads CASSLTGTSGMNEQFF. In DNA, the CDR3 is TGCGCCAGCAGCCTAACCGGGACTAGCGGGATGAATGAGCAGTTCTTC.

The J gene is TRBJ2-3, the V gene TRBV15; 12 positions agree with TRBD2. J lost 1 base, V lost 5 bases, and 10 bases had no gene match. Germline CDR1 is LNHNV and CDR2 is YYDKDF (reference sequence). This CDR3 spans 18 amino acids. CDR3 sequence (DNA): TGTGCCACCAGCTCAGGGACACTAGCGGGGGGACGCACAGATACGCAGTATTTT. Amino acids: CATSSGTLAGGRTDTQYF.

The chain couples TRBV7-9 to TRBJ2-7, with 8 bases lining up with TRBD1. The V segment lost 1 base and the J segment 5 bases; nucleotides outside the gene matches: 4. There are 14 residues in the CDR3. Germline loops: CDR1 SEHNR, CDR2 FQNEAQ (reference sequence). The CDR3 DNA sequence: TGTGCCAGCAGCTTAGTTCAGGGGGCCAACGAGCAGTACTTC. This gives the protein CASSLVQGANEQYF.